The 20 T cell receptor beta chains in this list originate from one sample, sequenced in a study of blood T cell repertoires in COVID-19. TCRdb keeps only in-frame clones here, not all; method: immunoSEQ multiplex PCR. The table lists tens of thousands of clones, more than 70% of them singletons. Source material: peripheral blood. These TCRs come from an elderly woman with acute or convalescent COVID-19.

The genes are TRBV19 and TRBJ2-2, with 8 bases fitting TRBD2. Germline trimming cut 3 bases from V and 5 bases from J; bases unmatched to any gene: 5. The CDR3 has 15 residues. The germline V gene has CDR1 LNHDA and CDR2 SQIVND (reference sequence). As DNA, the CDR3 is TGTGCCAGTAGTATCAGAGCGGGAGCTACCGGGGAGCTGTTTTTT. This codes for CASSIRAGATGELFF.

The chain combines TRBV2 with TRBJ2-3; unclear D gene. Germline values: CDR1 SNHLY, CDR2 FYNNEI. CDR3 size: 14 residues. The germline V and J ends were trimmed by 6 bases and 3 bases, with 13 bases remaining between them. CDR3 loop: CASSPSAATDTQYF. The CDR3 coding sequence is TGTGCCAGCAGCCCCTCCGCGGCGACAGATACGCAGTATTTT.

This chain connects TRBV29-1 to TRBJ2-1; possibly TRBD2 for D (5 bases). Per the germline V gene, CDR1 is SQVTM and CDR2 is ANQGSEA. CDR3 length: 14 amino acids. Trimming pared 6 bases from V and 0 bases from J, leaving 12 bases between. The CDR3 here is CSVAMGSSYNEQFF. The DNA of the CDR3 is TGCAGCGTCGCCATGGGGAGCTCCTACAATGAGCAGTTCTTC.

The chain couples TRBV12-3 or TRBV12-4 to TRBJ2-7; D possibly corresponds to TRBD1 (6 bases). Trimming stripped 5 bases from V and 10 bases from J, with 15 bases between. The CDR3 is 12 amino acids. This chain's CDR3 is CASSEGTTRQYF. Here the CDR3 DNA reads TGTGCCAGCAGTGAGGGGACAACGCGACAGTACTTC.

CDR3 DNA: TGTGCCAGCACGAAAAGTGGGGGGGCGGACTCACCCCTCCACTTT. It specifies CASTKSGGADSPLHF. The chain employs TRBV2 and TRBJ1-6; D is possibly TRBD1 (6 bases). V lost 7 bases and J 10 bases, leaving 20 bases between the germline ends. Germline V gives CDR1 SNHLY, CDR2 FYNNEI. The CDR3 loop spans 15 amino acids.

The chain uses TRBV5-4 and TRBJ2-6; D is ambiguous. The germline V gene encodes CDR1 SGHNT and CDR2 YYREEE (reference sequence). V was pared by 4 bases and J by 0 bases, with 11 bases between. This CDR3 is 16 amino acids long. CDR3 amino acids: CASSLRQASGANVLTF. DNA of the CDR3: TGTGCCAGCAGCCTCCGACAAGCCTCTGGGGCCAACGTCCTGACTTTC. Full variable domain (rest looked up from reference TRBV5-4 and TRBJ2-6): ETGVTQSPTHLIKTRGQQVTLRCSSQSGHNTVSWYQQALGQGPQFIFQYYREEENGRGNFPPRFSGLQFPNYSSELNVNALELDDSALYLCASSLRQASGANVLTFGAGSRLTVL.

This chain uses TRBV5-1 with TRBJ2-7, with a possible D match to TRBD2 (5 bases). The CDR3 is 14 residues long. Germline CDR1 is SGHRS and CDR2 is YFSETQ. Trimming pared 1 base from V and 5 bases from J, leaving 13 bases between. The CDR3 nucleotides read TGCGCCAGCAGCTTGAACGGAGGCTTCGACGAGCAGTACGTC. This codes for CASSLNGGFDEQYV.

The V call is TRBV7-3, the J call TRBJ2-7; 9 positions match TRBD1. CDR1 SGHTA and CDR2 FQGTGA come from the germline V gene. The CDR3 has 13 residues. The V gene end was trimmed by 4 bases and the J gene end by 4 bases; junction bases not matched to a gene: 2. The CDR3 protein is CASSWGQGYEQYF. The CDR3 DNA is TGTGCCAGCAGCTGGGGACAGGGATACGAGCAGTACTTC. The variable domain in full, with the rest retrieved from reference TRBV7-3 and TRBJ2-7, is GAGVSQTPSNKVTEKGKYVELRCDPISGHTALYWYRQSLGQGPEFLIYFQGTGAADDSGLPNDRFFAVRPEGSVSTLKIQRTERGDSAVYLCASSWGQGYEQYFGPGTRLTVT.

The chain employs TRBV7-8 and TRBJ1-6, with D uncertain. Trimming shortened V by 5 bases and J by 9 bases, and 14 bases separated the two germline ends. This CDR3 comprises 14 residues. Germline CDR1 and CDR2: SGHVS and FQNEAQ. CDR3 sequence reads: CASSREVGSSPLHF. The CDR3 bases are TGTGCCAGCAGCCGAGAGGTGGGGAGTTCACCCCTCCACTTT. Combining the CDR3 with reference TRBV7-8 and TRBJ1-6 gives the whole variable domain GAGVSQSPRYKVAKRGQDVALRCDPISGHVSLFWYQQALGQGPEFLTYFQNEAQLDKSGLPSDRFFAERPEGSVSTLKIQRTQQEDSAVYLCASSREVGSSPLHFGNGTRLTVT.

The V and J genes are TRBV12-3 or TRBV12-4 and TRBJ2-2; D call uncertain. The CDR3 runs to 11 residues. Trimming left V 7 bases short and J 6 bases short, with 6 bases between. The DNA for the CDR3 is TGTGCCAGCACCGTCCCCGGGGAGCTGTTTTTT. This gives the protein CASTVPGELFF.

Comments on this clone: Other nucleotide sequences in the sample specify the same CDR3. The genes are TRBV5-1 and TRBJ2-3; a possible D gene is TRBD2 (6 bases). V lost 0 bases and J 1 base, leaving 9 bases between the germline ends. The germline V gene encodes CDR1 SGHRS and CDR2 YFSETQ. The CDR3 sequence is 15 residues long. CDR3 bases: TGCGCCAGCAGCTTGGTAACGGGGGGCACAGATACGCAGTATTTT. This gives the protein CASSLVTGGTDTQYF.

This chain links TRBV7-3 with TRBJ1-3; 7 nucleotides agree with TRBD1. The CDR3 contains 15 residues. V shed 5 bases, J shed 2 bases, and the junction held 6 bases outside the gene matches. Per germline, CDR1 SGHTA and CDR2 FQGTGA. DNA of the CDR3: TGTGCCAGCAGCGCAATGACAGGGACTGGAAACACCATATATTTT. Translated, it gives CASSAMTGTGNTIYF. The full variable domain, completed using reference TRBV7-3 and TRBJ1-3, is GAGVSQTPSNKVTEKGKYVELRCDPISGHTALYWYRQSLGQGPEFLIYFQGTGAADDSGLPNDRFFAVRPEGSVSTLKIQRTERGDSAVYLCASSAMTGTGNTIYFGEGSWLTVV.

The CDR3 reads CASSLNSQHF. CDR3 nucleotide sequence: TGTGCCAGCAGTCTCAATAGCCAGCATTTT. The genes are TRBV28 and TRBJ1-5; D is unclear. In germline, CDR1 is MDHEN, CDR2 SYDVKM. The V end lost 5 bases, the J end lost 12 bases, and 8 bases lay between the germline ends. This CDR3 has 10 residues.

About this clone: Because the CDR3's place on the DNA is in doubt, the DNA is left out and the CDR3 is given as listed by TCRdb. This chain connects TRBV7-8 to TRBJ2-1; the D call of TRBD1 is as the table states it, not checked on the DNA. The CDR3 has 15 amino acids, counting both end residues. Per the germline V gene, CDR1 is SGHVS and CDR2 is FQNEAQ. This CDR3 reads CASTAWGQGTTPEFF.

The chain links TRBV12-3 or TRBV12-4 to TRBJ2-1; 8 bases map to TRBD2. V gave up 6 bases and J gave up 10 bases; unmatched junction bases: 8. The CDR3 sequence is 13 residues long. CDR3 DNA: TGTGCCAGCAGAGACTCGGGACTAGGGGAGCAGTTCTTC. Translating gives CASRDSGLGEQFF.

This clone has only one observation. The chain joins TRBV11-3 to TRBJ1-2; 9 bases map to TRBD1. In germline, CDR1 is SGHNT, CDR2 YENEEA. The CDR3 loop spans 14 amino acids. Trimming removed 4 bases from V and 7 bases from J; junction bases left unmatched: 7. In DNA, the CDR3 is TGTGCCAGCAGCTCGTCAACAGGGGGCGCTGGCTACACCTTC. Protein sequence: CASSSSTGGAGYTF.

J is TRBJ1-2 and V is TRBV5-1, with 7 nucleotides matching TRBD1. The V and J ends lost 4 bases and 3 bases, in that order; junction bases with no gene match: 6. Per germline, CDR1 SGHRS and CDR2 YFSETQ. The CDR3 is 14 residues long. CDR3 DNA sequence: TGCGCCAGCAGCGCAACCGGGACAGACTATGGCTACACCTTC. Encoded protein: CASSATGTDYGYTF.

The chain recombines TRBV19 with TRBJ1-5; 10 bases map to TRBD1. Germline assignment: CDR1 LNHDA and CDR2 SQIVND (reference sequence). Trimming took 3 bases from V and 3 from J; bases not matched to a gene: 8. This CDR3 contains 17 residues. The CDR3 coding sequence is TGTGCCAGTAGTATCCCCAGGACAGGGGGACCCAATCAGCCCCAGCATTTT. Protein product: CASSIPRTGGPNQPQHF.

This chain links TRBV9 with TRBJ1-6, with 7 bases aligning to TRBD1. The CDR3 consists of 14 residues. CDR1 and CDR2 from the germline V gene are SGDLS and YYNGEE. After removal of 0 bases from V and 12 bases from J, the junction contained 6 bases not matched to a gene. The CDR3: CASSVGQGEKPLHF. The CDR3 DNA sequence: TGTGCCAGCAGCGTAGGACAGGGCGAGAAACCCCTCCACTTT.

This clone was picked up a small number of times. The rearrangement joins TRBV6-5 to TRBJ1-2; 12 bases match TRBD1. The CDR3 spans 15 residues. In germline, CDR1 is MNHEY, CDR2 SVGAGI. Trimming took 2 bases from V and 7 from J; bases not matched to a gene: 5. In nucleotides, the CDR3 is TGTGCCAGCAGTTACCGGGGACAGGGGGCGGGTGGCTACACCTTC. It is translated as CASSYRGQGAGGYTF.